This TCR beta chain is from a study of cytomegalovirus exposure and HLA in healthy donors. Study information: Sequencing of about 179 million T cells in an earlier analysis found under 120 million unique TCR beta sequences.

On this clone itself: Its target is not known.

Researchers ran the PCR with 60 Vbeta and 13 Jbeta primers. The method was immunoSEQ multiplex PCR; TCRdb's version includes in-frame clones alone and lacks a portion of them. The profile shows approximately 160,000 clones, approximately 72% of them singletons. Germline values: CDR1 LGHNA, CDR2 YNFKEQ. This CDR3 has 16 residues. J lost 2 bases, V lost 4 bases, and 8 bases had no gene match. Study results and caveats: Later analysis identified around 15,000 TCR beta sequences associated with HLA alleles, using a false discovery rate threshold of 0.05. Cytomegalovirus-associated TCR beta chains were listed, numbering some 180.

The chain uses TRBV4-2 and TRBJ2-7; TRBD2 agrees at 10 bases. This receptor was obtained from a man aged 50 to 60 in good health and CMV-seronegative. Input material: PBMCs. The CDR3 bases are TGTGCCAGCAGCCCCAGACAAAGCGGGGGGGCCTACGAGCAGTACTTC. Protein sequence: CASSPRQSGGAYEQYF.